The 16 T cell receptor beta chains presented below share a single source sample, sequenced in a study of graft-versus-host responses after intestinal transplantation. No antigen has been identified for these receptors. Generated by immunoSEQ multiplex PCR, the TCRdb table keeps only in-frame clones and is missing some. This table holds some 90,000 clones, roughly 90% found once. The starting material was unstimulated CD8+ T cells sorted from spleen or lymph node cells, obtained before transplant. The source is a human donor who was the organ donor for an intestinal transplant.

This sequence joins TRBV7-9 and TRBJ1-6; D is uncertain. Deletions cut 5 bases from V and 13 bases from J, with 9 bases between. CDR3 length equals 11 residues. Looked up from germline, CDR1 is SEHNR and CDR2 is FQNEAQ (reference sequence). CDR3 region: CASSNQDPLHF. For the CDR3, the DNA is TGTGCCAGCAGCAATCAGGATCCCCTCCACTTT.

This clone was found once. The rearrangement joins TRBV4-1 to TRBJ2-1; perhaps TRBD1 as D (9 bases). This CDR3 is built from 15 residues. V was shortened by 4 bases and J by 9 bases, with 19 bases between the two germline ends. Germline-derived CDR1 and CDR2 are MGHRA and YSYEKL. This CDR3 reads CASSPQGAGGIEQFF. In nucleotides, the CDR3 is TGCGCCAGCAGCCCACAGGGGGCGGGGGGCATTGAGCAGTTCTTC.

V is TRBV5-8 and J is TRBJ2-7; D perhaps matches TRBD2 (7 bases). Trimming removed 0 bases from V and 7 bases from J, with 14 bases in between. Germline V gene lookup returns CDR1 SGHTS and CDR2 YDEGEE. The CDR3 loop spans 14 amino acids. DNA for the CDR3: TGTGCCAGCAGCTTGGAGGGGGGGGCGGAGGAGCAGTACTTC. Translation gives CASSLEGGAEEQYF. Filled out from reference TRBV5-8 and TRBJ2-7, the complete variable domain reads EAGVTQSPTHLIKTRGQQATLRCSPISGHTSVYWYQQALGLGLQFLLWYDEGEERNRGNFPPRFSGRQFPNYSSELNVNALELEDSALYLCASSLEGGAEEQYFGPGTRLTVT.

V is TRBV6-1 and J is TRBJ1-2, with a possible D match to TRBD1 (5 bases). The germline gives CDR1 MNHNS, CDR2 SASEGT. Trimming removed 6 bases from V and 5 bases from J, with 7 bases in between. The CDR3 sequence is 11 residues long. The CDR3 loop is CASRKGYGYTF. In DNA form, the CDR3 reads TGTGCCAGCAGAAAGGGGTATGGCTACACCTTC.

The chain has TRBV27 and TRBJ1-5; 10 bases are shared with TRBD1. Germline V gene sequence: CDR1 MNHEY, CDR2 SMNVEV (reference sequence). V dropped 5 bases and J dropped 7; count of bases not matched to a gene: 5. The length of the CDR3 is 14 residues. In nucleotides, the CDR3 is TGTGCCAGCAGTATGGGACAGGGGAACCAGCCCCAGCATTTT. Translating gives CASSMGQGNQPQHF.

The rearrangement links TRBV19 to TRBJ2-1; 7 bases align to TRBD1. The V segment lost 1 base and the J segment 7 bases; nucleotides outside the gene matches: 4. CDR3 size: 14 residues. Germline loops: CDR1 LNHDA, CDR2 SQIVND (reference sequence). The CDR3 DNA is TGTGCCAGTAGTATAGTAGGGGGCTGGAATGAGCAGTTCTTC. It is translated as CASSIVGGWNEQFF.

This chain uses TRBV11-2 with TRBJ2-2; TRBD1 matches 7 bases. The V gene's germline CDR1 is SGHAT and CDR2 FQNNGV. J lost 5 bases, V lost 4 bases, and 4 bases had no gene match. This CDR3 is 14 amino acids long. The CDR3 nucleotides are TGTGCCAGCAGCTCGACAGGGACGACCGGGGAGCTGTTTTTT. Translation: CASSSTGTTGELFF.

The chain is built from TRBV9 and TRBJ1-2; perhaps TRBD1 as D (5 bases). CDR1 and CDR2 from the germline V gene are SGDLS and YYNGEE. Deletions cut 0 bases from V and 7 bases from J, with 13 bases between. CDR3 size: 14 residues. The CDR3 here is CASSVGQGLRGYTF. CDR3 DNA: TGTGCCAGCAGCGTAGGGCAGGGACTACGTGGCTACACCTTC.

The count of this clone is one. V usage is TRBV13 and J usage is TRBJ1-2; a weak D match, TRBD1 (6 bases). Trimming removed 0 bases at V and 2 bases at J, with 7 bases between. Germline values: CDR1 PRHDT, CDR2 FYEKMQ (reference sequence). CDR3 size: 14 residues. CDR3 residues: CASSLGGTNYGYTF. The CDR3 nucleotides are TGTGCCAGCAGCTTAGGCGGGACAAACTATGGCTACACCTTC.

The gene calls are TRBV29-1 and TRBJ2-7; TRBD1 matches at 7 bases. CDR1 is SQVTM, CDR2 ANQGSEA, per germline. V dropped 5 bases and J dropped 3; count of bases not matched to a gene: 7. This CDR3 is built from 13 residues. In DNA, the CDR3 is TGCAGCGTTATATGGACAGGCGGCTACGAGCAGTACTTC. Its protein product is CSVIWTGGYEQYF.

The V and J genes are TRBV15 and TRBJ2-7; 9 positions agree with TRBD2. Germline V gene lookup returns CDR1 LNHNV and CDR2 YYDKDF (reference sequence). CDR3 length equals 14 residues. Unmatched junction bases numbered 6, after V lost 3 bases and J lost 6 bases. CDR3 DNA: TGTGCCACCAGCAGGACGGGACTAGCCTTCGAGCAGTACTTC. Residues: CATSRTGLAFEQYF.

The J gene is TRBJ2-1, the V gene TRBV28, with D tentatively TRBD1 (6 bases). Germline V gene sequence: CDR1 MDHEN, CDR2 SYDVKM. Trimming left V 3 bases short and J 8 bases short, with 14 bases between. The CDR3 is 14 amino acids. CDR3 sequence: CASSFGQFSYEQFF. CDR3 DNA sequence: TGTGCCAGCAGTTTCGGACAGTTTTCTTATGAGCAGTTCTTC.

The chain joins TRBV4-1 to TRBJ2-2; the match to TRBD2 covers 7 bases. The CDR3 covers 15 residues. CDR1 and CDR2 from the germline V gene are MGHRA and YSYEKL. V lost 5 bases, J lost 7 bases, and 10 bases stayed unmatched. The CDR3 sequence is CASSFTTGGGGELFF. As DNA, the CDR3 is TGCGCCAGCAGCTTCACTACGGGAGGTGGCGGGGAGCTGTTTTTT.

This chain connects TRBV15 to TRBJ1-4, with D possibly matching TRBD1 (6 bases). Germline V gives CDR1 LNHNV, CDR2 YYDKDF (reference sequence). This CDR3 spans 16 amino acids. V dropped 0 bases and J dropped 3 bases, with 11 bases sitting between them. In nucleotides, the CDR3 is TGTGCCACCAGCAGAGAGCGACAGGCCTCTAATGAAAAACTGTTTTTT. This translates into CATSRERQASNEKLFF.

The V and J genes are TRBV4-2 and TRBJ2-7, with 8 bases matching TRBD2. This CDR3 comprises 17 residues. Germline CDR1 LGHNA, CDR2 YNFKEQ. V trimming: 0 bases; J trimming: 5 bases; junction bases outside the gene matches: 12. CDR3 DNA: TGTGCCAGCAGCCAAGATTGGAACGGGGGGGATCTGGACGAGCAGTACTTC. Amino acids: CASSQDWNGGDLDEQYF.

This sequence joins TRBV7-9 and TRBJ2-3; the D gene is possibly TRBD2 (6 bases). The CDR3 is 17 residues long. Germline loops: CDR1 SEHNR, CDR2 FQNEAQ (reference sequence). The germline V and J ends were trimmed by 7 bases and 0 bases, with 20 bases remaining between them. CDR3: CASIPGAGMTSTDTQYF. The CDR3 DNA reads TGTGCCAGCATCCCTGGGGCGGGAATGACTAGCACAGATACGCAGTATTTT.